These T cell receptor beta chains were read from a single sample in a study of monozygotic twins with inflammatory bowel disease. TCRdb reprocessed the 5' RACE reads and keeps a single row for each CDR3 protein, giving no DNA. The listing records roughly 200,000 distinct CDR3 sequences. The sequenced sample consisted of blood. These receptors were obtained from a human donor with ulcerative colitis or Crohn's disease, or a healthy co-twin of an affected twin (not recorded which). Each CDR3 is given with its conserved first and last residue.

v_gene: TRBV9; j_gene: TRBJ2-1; CDR3aa: CASSVTRQGRDEQFF
v_gene: TRBV12-3/TRBV12-4; j_gene: TRBJ2-1; CDR3aa: CASAPGQGTNEQFF
v_gene: TRBV5-1; j_gene: TRBJ2-3; CDR3aa: CASGIGGGSTDTQYF
v_gene: TRBV9; j_gene: TRBJ2-3; CDR3aa: CASSVRPAIEDTQYF
v_gene: TRBV10-3; j_gene: TRBJ1-1; CDR3aa: CAISESPPEAFF
v_gene: TRBV20-1; j_gene: TRBJ2-7; CDR3aa: CSARTSRDRDRSPYEQYF
v_gene: TRBV6-5; j_gene: TRBJ1-2; CDR3aa: CASSLEGGYGYTF
v_gene: TRBV5-6; j_gene: TRBJ2-3; CDR3aa: CASSLVSASTVRDTQYF
v_gene: TRBV27; j_gene: TRBJ1-1; CDR3aa: CASSYDWGTSNTEAFF
v_gene: TRBV5-1; j_gene: TRBJ2-2; CDR3aa: CASGTSGYASTGELFF
v_gene: TRBV5-1; j_gene: TRBJ2-7; CDR3aa: CASSSRVSAGVPGEQYF
v_gene: TRBV7-8; j_gene: TRBJ1-5; CDR3aa: CASSLEGVTSNQPQHF
v_gene: TRBV5-6; j_gene: TRBJ1-5; CDR3aa: CASSLFRGPSNQPQHF
v_gene: TRBV4-3; j_gene: TRBJ2-3; CDR3aa: CASSQNPFSRTDTQYF
v_gene: TRBV11-2; j_gene: TRBJ1-1; CDR3aa: CASSLVQGPENTEAFF
v_gene: TRBV5-1; j_gene: TRBJ2-1; CDR3aa: CASSPTADSYNEQFF
v_gene: TRBV29-1; j_gene: TRBJ1-4; CDR3aa: CSVEDPRGEKLFF
v_gene: TRBV5-1; j_gene: TRBJ2-3; CDR3aa: CASTGLVPSDTQYF
v_gene: TRBV4-3; j_gene: TRBJ2-7; CDR3aa: CASSQDAGPFYEQYF
v_gene: TRBV15; j_gene: TRBJ2-1; CDR3aa: CATSRGGASGYNEQFF
v_gene: TRBV4-2; j_gene: TRBJ1-1; CDR3aa: CASSQAGLGNTEAFF
v_gene: TRBV3-1; j_gene: TRBJ1-4; CDR3aa: CASSLTGLAEKLFF
v_gene: TRBV29-1; j_gene: TRBJ1-6; CDR3aa: CSARTGDNSPLHF
v_gene: TRBV6-1; j_gene: TRBJ2-5; CDR3aa: CASSVTPLGGQKETQYF
v_gene: TRBV3-1; j_gene: TRBJ1-1; CDR3aa: CASSHSGHQNTEAFF
v_gene: TRBV7-2; j_gene: TRBJ1-5; CDR3aa: CASERGGNQPQHF
v_gene: TRBV5-1; j_gene: TRBJ1-2; CDR3aa: CASSVTGVNGYTF
v_gene: TRBV14; j_gene: TRBJ2-1; CDR3aa: CASSPPQLAGGWRVPYNEQFF
v_gene: TRBV20-1; j_gene: TRBJ1-5; CDR3aa: CSAAGDDSNQPQHF
v_gene: TRBV25-1; j_gene: TRBJ2-2; CDR3aa: CASSEWEQEKLFF
v_gene: TRBV20-1; j_gene: TRBJ2-3; CDR3aa: CSASYSGADTQYF
v_gene: TRBV7-2; j_gene: TRBJ2-4; CDR3aa: CASSQFSEGQGAGLAKNIQYF
v_gene: TRBV15; j_gene: TRBJ1-6; CDR3aa: CATSRDRPGGSPLHF
v_gene: TRBV19; j_gene: TRBJ2-1; CDR3aa: CASSMYRLAGGSDEQFF
v_gene: TRBV19; j_gene: TRBJ2-1; CDR3aa: CASRGEGISYNEQFF
v_gene: TRBV7-9; j_gene: TRBJ2-7; CDR3aa: CASSGGTFSYEQYF
v_gene: TRBV12-3/TRBV12-4; j_gene: TRBJ1-1; CDR3aa: CASSSSGALRATEAFF
v_gene: TRBV3-1; j_gene: TRBJ2-1; CDR3aa: CASSLRQTYNEQFF
v_gene: TRBV12-3/TRBV12-4; j_gene: TRBJ2-1; CDR3aa: CASSYEAGERFF
v_gene: TRBV20-1; j_gene: TRBJ2-3; CDR3aa: CSAPTSGGPRGDTQYF
v_gene: TRBV18; j_gene: TRBJ1-1; CDR3aa: CASSGTGGALNTEAFF
v_gene: TRBV4-1; j_gene: TRBJ2-2; CDR3aa: CASSDRGSVTTGELFF
v_gene: TRBV7-2; j_gene: TRBJ1-1; CDR3aa: CASSSRRAIDAFF
v_gene: TRBV7-2; j_gene: TRBJ2-7; CDR3aa: CASSSPFDEQYF
v_gene: TRBV7-2; j_gene: TRBJ1-2; CDR3aa: CASSLVDDYGYTF
v_gene: TRBV4-3; j_gene: TRBJ2-7; CDR3aa: CASSPGGRTSLYEQYF
v_gene: TRBV7-2; j_gene: TRBJ2-7; CDR3aa: CASSLSFYEQYF
v_gene: TRBV20-1; j_gene: TRBJ1-5; CDR3aa: CSASDARGNQPQHF
v_gene: TRBV2; j_gene: TRBJ2-7; CDR3aa: CASSLDRDIYEQYF
v_gene: TRBV15; j_gene: TRBJ1-1; CDR3aa: CATGTGVGNTEAFF
v_gene: TRBV28; j_gene: TRBJ1-5; CDR3aa: CASSSSGTGAQPQHF